One and the same sample provided the 20 T cell receptor beta chains below, sequenced in a study of blood T cell repertoires in COVID-19. Only in-frame clones appear in the TCRdb table, and some are missing; sequencing was by immunoSEQ multiplex PCR. The table lists 210,000 or so clones, around 92% of them singletons, with more than 0.95% in the top ten. Sequences were obtained from peripheral blood. Every receptor here comes from a man younger than 40 with acute or convalescent COVID-19.

The gene calls are TRBV7-6 and TRBJ1-1, with D unclear. The CDR3 runs to 12 residues. The V gene lost 2 bases and the J gene lost 11 bases, with 12 bases spanning the gap. CDR1 and CDR2 (germline): SGHVS, FNYEAQ. The CDR3: CASSLLEGRAFF. The CDR3 region has the DNA TGTGCCAGCAGCTTATTAGAGGGAAGGGCTTTCTTT. The variable domain in full, completed from reference TRBV7-6 and TRBJ1-1, reads GAGVSQSPRYKVTKRGQDVALRCDPISGHVSLYWYRQALGQGPEFLTYFNYEAQQDKSGLPNDRFSAERPEGSISTLTIQRTEQRDSAMYRCASSLLEGRAFFGQGTRLTVV.

This clone was counted a single time. The V and J genes are TRBV15 and TRBJ2-3; D remains ambiguous. Trimming shortened V by 1 base and J by 0 bases, and 5 bases separated the two germline ends. Germline CDR1 reads LNHNV; CDR2 reads YYDKDF (reference sequence). The CDR3 totals 14 residues. The CDR3 DNA reads TGTGCCACCAGCAGAGTGGGCAGCACAGATACGCAGTATTTT. This codes for CATSRVGSTDTQYF.

The chain couples TRBV7-3 to TRBJ2-1; maybe TRBD1 (5 bases). Trimming took off 2 bases at V and 8 bases at J, with 16 bases between the two ends. Germline V gene data show CDR1 as SGHTA and CDR2 as FQGTGA. The CDR3 length is 15 residues. The DNA of the CDR3 is TGTGCCAGCAGCTTAGGTAAGGCAGGGATGTATGAGCAGTTCTTC. Translating gives CASSLGKAGMYEQFF.

V and J are TRBV4-1 and TRBJ2-1; the match to TRBD2 covers 10 bases. The germline CDR1 and CDR2 sequences are MGHRA and YSYEKL. The length of the CDR3 is 17 residues. Losses at the gene ends were 0 bases for V and 3 bases for J; bases not matched to a gene: 5. CDR3 in amino acids: CASSQDSGLASYNEQFF. The CDR3 DNA reads TGCGCCAGCAGCCAAGATTCGGGACTAGCGAGCTACAATGAGCAGTTCTTC.

V is TRBV5-5 and J is TRBJ2-3; 10 positions agree with TRBD1. The germline V gene has CDR1 SGHKS and CDR2 YYEKEE (reference sequence). CDR3 size: 16 residues. V lost 4 bases to trimming and J lost 1 base; unmatched junction nucleotides: 6. The DNA of the CDR3 is TGTGCCAGCAGCGTAGCCGGGACAGGGGGCACAGATACGCAGTATTTT. Its translation: CASSVAGTGGTDTQYF. The whole variable domain, remainder taken from reference TRBV5-5 and TRBJ2-3, is DAGVTQSPTHLIKTRGQQVTLRCSPISGHKSVSWYQQVLGQGPQFIFQYYEKEERGRGNFPDRFSARQFPNYSSELNVNALLLGDSALYLCASSVAGTGGTDTQYFGPGTRLTVL.

The V gene is TRBV24-1, the J gene TRBJ1-3; TRBD1 agrees at 7 bases. Unmatched junction bases numbered 16, after V lost 9 bases and J lost 3 bases. The CDR3 loop spans 17 amino acids. Germline V gene data show CDR1 as KGHDR and CDR2 as SFDVKD. The CDR3: CATRGQARKGNGNTIYF. The DNA of the CDR3 is TGTGCCACCCGCGGACAGGCTCGTAAGGGAAATGGAAACACCATATATTTT.

This chain connects TRBV4-2 to TRBJ2-5; unclear D gene. Trimming took off 4 bases at V and 3 bases at J, with 12 bases between the two ends. CDR3 length: 14 residues. CDR1 LGHNA and CDR2 YNFKEQ come from the germline V gene. CDR3 region: CASSLAGLEETQYF. The CDR3 DNA is TGTGCCAGCAGCCTAGCCGGCCTTGAAGAGACCCAGTACTTC.

This clone was counted only a few times. The chain has TRBV5-1 and TRBJ2-1; perhaps TRBD1 as D (5 bases). In germline, CDR1 is SGHRS, CDR2 YFSETQ. The CDR3 covers 14 residues. V lost 2 bases to trimming and J lost 3 bases, with 9 bases between them. The CDR3 region is CASSLDSLYNEQFF. CDR3 bases: TGCGCCAGCAGCTTAGACAGCCTCTACAATGAGCAGTTCTTC.

V gene TRBV28 combines with J gene TRBJ2-7; TRBD1 agrees at 9 bases. The germline V gene encodes CDR1 MDHEN and CDR2 SYDVKM. The CDR3 loop spans 15 amino acids. Unmatched junction bases numbered 10, after V lost 6 bases and J lost 4 bases. CDR3 DNA sequence: TGTGCCAGCAGACGGGGACAGGGTGGTGGTTACGAGCAGTACTTC. Amino acid sequence: CASRRGQGGGYEQYF.

V is TRBV5-1 and J is TRBJ2-7; maybe TRBD1 (6 bases). V shed 1 base and J shed 6 bases, with 17 bases lying between them. The CDR3 is 15 residues long. Germline V gene lookup returns CDR1 SGHRS and CDR2 YFSETQ. CDR3 sequence: CASSLSQDSVGEQYF. The DNA for the CDR3 is TGCGCCAGCAGCTTGTCGCAGGACAGCGTTGGCGAGCAGTACTTC.

The rearrangement joins TRBV28 to TRBJ1-3; D ambiguous. V lost 2 bases to trimming and J lost 0 bases, with 8 bases between them. The CDR3 runs 15 residues. Looked up from germline, CDR1 is MDHEN and CDR2 is SYDVKM. DNA of the CDR3: TGTGCCAGCAGTTTACGACTTACCTCTGGAAACACCATATATTTT. Translating it yields CASSLRLTSGNTIYF.

The chain recombines TRBV10-1 with TRBJ2-1, with 9 positions matching TRBD1. V shed 2 bases, J shed 13 bases, and the junction held 3 bases outside the gene matches. This CDR3 has 12 amino acids. The V gene's germline CDR1 is WNHNN and CDR2 SYGVQD (reference sequence). CDR3 loop: CASSEPGQGQFF. The CDR3, as DNA: TGCGCCAGCAGTGAGCCGGGACAGGGTCAGTTCTTC.

The table lists this clone with a count of one. The gene calls are TRBV19 and TRBJ2-3; TRBD2 matches 7 bases. The CDR3 totals 15 residues. CDR1 and CDR2 (germline): LNHDA, SQIVND (reference sequence). V gave up 10 bases and J gave up 2 bases; unmatched junction bases: 12. CDR3 DNA sequence: TGTGCCACCAGGCAGCACGGGGGGTTCACAGATACGCAGTATTTT. It codes for CATRQHGGFTDTQYF. Looking up the rest from reference TRBV19 and TRBJ2-3 gives the full variable domain: DGGITQSPKYLFRKEGQNVTLSCEQNLNHDAMYWYRQDPGQGLRLIYYSQIVNDFQKGDIAEGYSVSREKKESFPLTVTSAQKNPTAFYLCATRQHGGFTDTQYFGPGTRLTVL.

The chain links TRBV5-1 to TRBJ1-5; 8 nucleotides align to TRBD1. Germline V gene data show CDR1 as SGHRS and CDR2 as YFSETQ. Trimming at V came to 4 bases and at J to 5 bases, leaving 11 bases not matched to a gene. The CDR3 consists of 16 residues. CDR3 bases: TGCGCCAGCAGCCCCGGACAGGGAGGGTATTATCAGCCCCAGCATTTT. It yields the protein CASSPGQGGYYQPQHF.

This chain uses TRBV5-1 with TRBJ2-5, with 9 bases that match TRBD2. Germline CDR1 is SGHRS and CDR2 is YFSETQ. The CDR3 length is 18 residues. Unmatched junction bases numbered 13, after V lost 4 bases and J lost 0 bases. DNA for the CDR3: TGCGCCAGCAGCCGGGGGCGGGGGGGCAAAACGTACCAAGAGACCCAGTACTTC. It encodes CASSRGRGGKTYQETQYF.

The chain employs TRBV7-2 and TRBJ2-3, with 8 bases fitting TRBD2. The CDR3 contains 18 residues. Looked up from germline, CDR1 is SGHTA and CDR2 is FQGNSA. V shed 5 bases and J 0 bases; nucleotides not matched to a gene: 13. The CDR3 nucleotides are TGTGCCAGCAGCCTGAGAGTAGCGGGGACCTCTAGCACAGATACGCAGTATTTT. Its protein is CASSLRVAGTSSTDTQYF. The full variable domain, completed using reference TRBV7-2 and TRBJ2-3, is GAGVSQSPSNKVTEKGKDVELRCDPISGHTALYWYRQSLGQGLEFLIYFQGNSAPDKSGLPSDRFSAERTGGSVSTLTIQRTQQEDSAVYLCASSLRVAGTSSTDTQYFGPGTRLTVL.

This sequence joins TRBV10-3 and TRBJ2-6; D remains ambiguous. The CDR3 contains 16 residues. The V end lost 3 bases, the J end lost 2 bases, and 11 bases lay between the germline ends. Germline V CDR1 and CDR2: ENHRY, SYGVKD. CDR3 residues: CAISDPTEPGANVLTF. Here the CDR3 DNA reads TGTGCCATCAGTGACCCGACGGAGCCTGGGGCCAACGTCCTGACTTTC.

The chain is built from TRBV2 and TRBJ1-1; D unclear. The V end lost 6 bases, the J end lost 5 bases, and 16 bases lay between the germline ends. This CDR3 has 14 residues. CDR1 is SNHLY, CDR2 FYNNEI, per germline. Here the CDR3 DNA reads TGTGCCAGCAGGGGCCTAAAACGTTTTACTGAAGCTTTCTTT. Protein product: CASRGLKRFTEAFF.

The J gene is TRBJ2-3, the V gene TRBV6-5; TRBD2 matches at 9 bases. Germline CDR1 and CDR2: MNHEY and SVGAGI. This CDR3 has 16 amino acids. Trimming took 2 bases from V and 3 from J; bases not matched to a gene: 6. The CDR3 DNA is TGTGCCAGCAGTTACCACTTTAGCGGGAGAACAGATACGCAGTATTTT. Its translation: CASSYHFSGRTDTQYF.

The genes are TRBV5-4 and TRBJ2-5; D is perhaps TRBD1 (7 bases). The CDR3 contains 14 residues. Trimming stripped 4 bases from V and 3 bases from J, with 13 bases between. CDR1 is SGHNT and CDR2 is YYREEE in the germline V gene (reference sequence). Here the CDR3 reads CASSGGTDEETQYF. The CDR3 DNA follows: TGTGCCAGCAGCGGCGGGACAGATGAAGAGACCCAGTACTTC.